This TCR beta chain originates from a study of blood T cells in healthy people across ages. This clonotype was recorded many times. This CDR3 is built from 11 residues. V lost 7 bases and J lost 6, with 10 bases in between. CDR1 is MNHEY, CDR2 SVGEGT, per germline. Next came a second PCR, run for about 7 to 11 cycles, which used a sample-barcoded 5' primer along with a J-beta primer mix. TCRdb reanalysed the 5' RACE reads using MiXCR and keeps one entry per CDR3 protein. This table holds around 650,000 distinct CDR3 sequences, 32% found once. V is TRBV6-2 or TRBV6-3 and J is TRBJ2-7; D is unresolved. This receptor was identified in a woman over 75 in good health. The source material was blood. The CDR3 reads CASTHQTEQYF. CDR3 nucleotides: TGTGCCAGCACCCACCAGACCGAGCAGTACTTC.